The rows below give T cell receptor beta chains drawn from one sample of a study of shared clonotypes between healthy human individuals. The data were produced by immunoSEQ multiplex PCR, yet TCRdb's version contains in-frame clones alone and is incomplete. The sample holds about 990,000 clones, 75% to 85% seen once. Sequencing was performed on memory CD4+ T cells from PBMCs. These receptors were obtained from a man in his late teens or twenties in good health. Some clones in this sample may be carry-over from other donors' samples. Both conserved end residues are part of each CDR3. Each record gives: J gene, V gene, D gene, clone size, CDR3 DNA, CDR3 protein. A D gene is named only where the DNA matches it firmly. A clone size is listed for some rows: how often the clone was seen (once, few, many), or a class if it is expanded.

TRBJ2-7	TRBV5-1	.	few	.	CASTSVGGAYEQYF
TRBJ2-1	TRBV7-2	.	.	TGTGCCAGCAGCGACCGGGGGCCCTCCAATGAGCAGTTCTTC	CASSDRGPSNEQFF
TRBJ2-3	TRBV14	.	.	TGTGCCAGCAGCCAAGCGGGGGTCTCCACAGATACGCAGTATTTT	CASSQAGVSTDTQYF
TRBJ2-1	TRBV29-1	TRBD1	.	TGCAGCGTCGAGGACCCCGGGACAGTAGTTTCCTACAATGAGCAGTTCTTC	CSVEDPGTVVSYNEQFF
TRBJ1-2	TRBV6-6	TRBD1	many	TGTGCCAGCCGGCGGGGACAGGGGAACGGCTACACCTTC	CASRRGQGNGYTF
TRBJ1-1	TRBV5-1	.	many	TGCGCCAGCAGCTTCACAGGGAACACTGAAGCTTTCTTT	CASSFTGNTEAFF
TRBJ1-3	TRBV6-5	TRBD1	.	TGTGCCAGCAGGAGGGGACAGAGCTCTGGAAACACCATATATTTT	CASRRGQSSGNTIYF
TRBJ2-2	TRBV21-1	.	.	TGTGCCAGCAGCAAACAAGCAGTGACGAACACCGGGGAGCTGTTTTTT	CASSKQAVTNTGELFF
TRBJ2-7	TRBV6-1	.	.	TGTGCCAGCAACCCTCCGGGTTCCTACGAGCAGTACTTC	CASNPPGSYEQYF
TRBJ1-3	TRBV28	TRBD1	few	TGTGCCAGCAGTTCTCTGACAGGGCCTCTCTCTGGAAACACCATATATTTT	CASSSLTGPLSGNTIYF
TRBJ1-1	TRBV18	TRBD1	.	TGTGCCAGCTCACAGGGACAGGGGAGCACTGAAGCTTTCTTT	CASSQGQGSTEAFF